What follows are 18 T cell receptor beta chains derived from one specimen sequenced in a study of T cell repertoires in cytomegalovirus infection. TCRdb analysed the reads with MiXCR anew, one entry per CDR3 protein. The sample holds around 540,000 distinct CDR3 sequences, 30% to 35% seen once. These TCRs' antigens remain unknown. Sequencing used cultured PBMCs, obtained from culture after CMV antigen stimulation. These receptors all stem from a human donor in good health (CMV status not recorded). Some clones in this sample may be carry-over from other donors' samples.

This clonotype was observed a few times. This rearrangement joins TRBV5-6 to TRBJ2-7; D remains unclear. The CDR3 sequence is 14 residues long. The germline V and J ends were trimmed by 0 bases and 0 bases, with 7 bases remaining between them. CDR1 SGHDT and CDR2 YYEEEE come from the germline V gene. CDR3 bases: TGTGCCAGCAGCTTGGGTCAGCCCTCCTACGAGCAGTACGTC. Translated, it gives CASSLGQPSYEQYV.

The chain links TRBV29-1 to TRBJ2-1, with 8 positions matching TRBD2. Trimming took 3 bases from V and 5 from J; bases not matched to a gene: 9. The CDR3 covers 15 residues. Germline-derived CDR1 and CDR2 are SQVTM and ANQGSEA. CDR3 nucleotide sequence: TGCAGCGTTGATCAGGCAGGACTAGCTAACAATGAGCAGTTCTTC. Its protein is CSVDQAGLANNEQFF.

V gene TRBV7-8 combines with J gene TRBJ2-7, with 11 bases lining up with TRBD1. V trimming: 5 bases; J trimming: 8 bases; junction bases outside the gene matches: 14. This CDR3 comprises 16 residues. The germline CDR1 and CDR2 sequences are SGHVS and FQNEAQ. The CDR3 DNA is TGTGCCAGCAGCAACCTCCGGGACAGGGGGACCTCGAAGCAGTACTTC. Translating gives CASSNLRDRGTSKQYF. Drawing the rest from reference TRBV7-8 and TRBJ2-7, the complete variable domain is GAGVSQSPRYKVAKRGQDVALRCDPISGHVSLFWYQQALGQGPEFLTYFQNEAQLDKSGLPSDRFFAERPEGSVSTLKIQRTQQEDSAVYLCASSNLRDRGTSKQYFGPGTRLTVT.

This clonotype was recorded a few times. The chain combines TRBV7-2 with TRBJ2-3; 10 bases fit TRBD2. Germline-derived CDR1 and CDR2 are SGHTA and FQGNSA. The ends lost 4 bases at V and 6 bases at J; junction bases unmatched: 7. The CDR3 is 15 amino acids. The CDR3 loop is CASSSRTSGADTQYF. As DNA, the CDR3 is TGTGCCAGCAGCTCCCGGACTAGCGGAGCGGATACGCAGTATTTT.

This clonotype was seen only a few times. This chain joins TRBV20-1 and TRBJ2-3, with D tentatively TRBD2 (6 bases). This CDR3 is built from 14 residues. V was shortened by 1 base and J by 10 bases, with 18 bases between the two germline ends. Per the germline V gene, CDR1 is DFQATT and CDR2 is SNEGSKA (reference sequence). The CDR3 region has the DNA TGCAGTGCTAGAGCCAGCCCTGCGGGGATTGCGCAGTATTTT. It encodes CSARASPAGIAQYF.

V gene TRBV4-3 combines with J gene TRBJ2-3; 10 bases agree with TRBD2. Germline V gene lookup returns CDR1 LGHNA and CDR2 YSLEER. The CDR3 is 15 residues long. J lost 2 bases, V lost 4 bases, and 3 bases had no gene match. The CDR3 region has the DNA TGCGCCAGCAGCCTAGGGACTAGCGCCACAGATACGCAGTATTTT. Translating it yields CASSLGTSATDTQYF.

V usage is TRBV29-1 and J usage is TRBJ1-1, with 8 bases identical to TRBD1. CDR1 and CDR2 from the germline V gene are SQVTM and ANQGSEA. V lost 4 bases, J lost 0 bases, and 7 bases stayed unmatched. This CDR3 has 15 residues. CDR3 in amino acids: CSVVSTGDLNTEAFF. The DNA of the CDR3 is TGCAGCGTTGTCTCGACAGGGGACTTGAACACTGAAGCTTTCTTT.

V gene TRBV27 combines with J gene TRBJ1-1; the match to TRBD1 covers 7 bases. The germline V gene encodes CDR1 MNHEY and CDR2 SMNVEV (reference sequence). The CDR3 totals 14 residues. The trim removed 5 bases at V and 12 bases at J, leaving 15 bases unmatched. The CDR3 nucleotides are TGTGCCAGCAGTGATTCACCGGGACAGAGAAAGTCTTTCTTT. Protein sequence: CASSDSPGQRKSFF.

The J gene is TRBJ2-2, the V gene TRBV9, with 10 bases lining up with TRBD1. V shed 4 bases and J 3 bases; nucleotides not matched to a gene: 6. This CDR3 comprises 16 residues. Germline V CDR1 and CDR2: SGDLS, YYNGEE. In DNA form, the CDR3 reads TGTGCCAGCAGCCCCCGGGACAGGGGATACACCGGGGAGCTGTTTTTT. It yields the protein CASSPRDRGYTGELFF.

This clonotype was observed a few times. The chain has TRBV6-5 and TRBJ2-3; 9 nucleotides align to TRBD2. V lost 5 bases, J lost 3 bases, and 6 bases stayed unmatched. This CDR3 is built from 15 residues. Germline V CDR1 and CDR2: MNHEY, SVGAGI. CDR3 in amino acids: CASSIAGVRTDTQYF. DNA of the CDR3: TGTGCCAGCAGTATAGCGGGAGTGAGGACAGATACGCAGTATTTT.

This clonotype was picked up a small number of times. This sequence joins TRBV5-4 and TRBJ1-6; D not certain. This CDR3 spans 12 amino acids. CDR1 SGHNT and CDR2 YYREEE come from the germline V gene (reference sequence). V was clipped by 1 base and J by 9 bases, with 5 bases between them. The CDR3 sequence is CASSLKGSPLHF. The CDR3, as DNA: TGTGCCAGCAGCTTGAAGGGTTCACCCCTCCACTTT. Full variable domain (missing parts from reference TRBV5-4 and TRBJ1-6): ETGVTQSPTHLIKTRGQQVTLRCSSQSGHNTVSWYQQALGQGPQFIFQYYREEENGRGNFPPRFSGLQFPNYSSELNVNALELDDSALYLCASSLKGSPLHFGNGTRLTVT.

This clonotype was detected many times. This chain joins TRBV7-8 and TRBJ2-7; no firm D call. The CDR3 has 15 residues. Germline V gives CDR1 SGHVS, CDR2 FQNEAQ. The ends were cut back, 0 bases at V and 3 bases at J, with 12 bases in the middle. This chain's CDR3 is CASSLAQGPGYEQYF. CDR3 coding DNA: TGTGCCAGCAGCTTAGCTCAAGGACCAGGCTACGAGCAGTACTTC. The variable domain in full, with the rest retrieved from reference TRBV7-8 and TRBJ2-7, is GAGVSQSPRYKVAKRGQDVALRCDPISGHVSLFWYQQALGQGPEFLTYFQNEAQLDKSGLPSDRFFAERPEGSVSTLKIQRTQQEDSAVYLCASSLAQGPGYEQYFGPGTRLTVT.

This clonotype was detected a few times. The chain has TRBV7-9 and TRBJ1-5; 7 bases match TRBD1. Trimming took 5 bases from V and 3 from J; bases not matched to a gene: 10. CDR3 length: 16 amino acids. Germline assignment: CDR1 SEHNR and CDR2 FQNEAQ (reference sequence). Here the CDR3 DNA reads TGTGCCAGCAGCCGAGAATTAGGGACAGCCAATCAGCCCCAGCATTTT. This codes for CASSRELGTANQPQHF.

The V call is TRBV6-2 or TRBV6-3, the J call TRBJ2-1, with a tentative D call TRBD2 (6 bases). CDR3 length: 13 residues. Germline lookup yields CDR1 MNHEY and CDR2 SVGEGT. Trimming cost V 5 bases and J 6 bases, with 11 bases left between them. CDR3 bases: TGTGCCAGCAGTGGCCGGGAGAGCAATGAGCAGTTCTTC. Amino acids: CASSGRESNEQFF.

The rearrangement uses TRBV6-2 or TRBV6-3 and TRBJ2-7, with D hard to call. The CDR3 consists of 12 residues. V was clipped by 8 bases and J by 2 bases, with 10 bases between them. Germline assignment: CDR1 MNHEY and CDR2 SVGEGT. CDR3 sequence (DNA): TGTGCCAGCGCCGAGGCGGCCTACGAGCAGTACGTC. It is translated as CASAEAAYEQYV.

This chain connects TRBV20-1 to TRBJ2-7; D is unresolved. The CDR3 loop spans 13 amino acids. V was trimmed by 5 bases and J by 5 bases, leaving 16 bases between them. The germline V gene has CDR1 DFQATT and CDR2 SNEGSKA (reference sequence). The CDR3 loop is CSALAHTGHEQYV. CDR3 nucleotides: TGCAGTGCTTTAGCCCACACTGGTCACGAGCAGTACGTC.

V is TRBV27 and J is TRBJ2-3, with TRBD2 matching over 11 bases. Germline CDR1 is MNHEY and CDR2 is SMNVEV (reference sequence). J lost 4 bases, V lost 5 bases, and 2 bases had no gene match. CDR3 length equals 14 residues. CDR3 residues: CASSRGLAADTQYF. CDR3 DNA sequence: TGTGCCAGCAGTCGGGGACTAGCGGCAGATACGCAGTATTTT.

With respect to this clonotype: This may be a read error: a much more frequent sequence differs by one nucleotide. The chain has TRBV7-2 and TRBJ1-2; a possible D gene is TRBD1 (5 bases). This CDR3 comprises 13 residues. Germline lookup yields CDR1 SGHTA and CDR2 FQGNSA. The CDR3 DNA reads TGTGCCAGCAGCTTTAGCCAGGGAGATGGCTACAACTTC. Translated, it gives CASSFSQGDGYNF.